The 27 T cell receptor beta chains below were found in one sample sequenced in a study of cytotoxic CD8 clonotypes in ibrutinib-treated CLL. Using immunoSEQ multiplex PCR, the repertoire was profiled, and TCRdb retains in-frame clones only, with some absent. In the table there are 150,000 to 200,000 clones, over 60% of which are singletons. Sequenced material: PBMCs, taken after 24 months of ibrutinib treatment. The receptors derive from a human donor with chronic lymphocytic leukemia.

The chain uses TRBV5-6 and TRBJ2-1; 11 bases agree with TRBD2. Germline assignment: CDR1 SGHDT and CDR2 YYEEEE. V lost 2 bases and J lost 1; bases outside the gene matches: 5. This CDR3 is 17 amino acids long. The DNA of the CDR3 is TGTGCCAGCAGCTTTCTAACTAGCGGGGGATCCTACAATGAGCAGTTCTTC. Its protein product is CASSFLTSGGSYNEQFF.

CDR3 residues: CASSQSDRVLYEQYF. CDR3 bases: TGCGCCAGCAGCCAATCGGACAGGGTGCTCTACGAGCAGTACTTC. This chain links TRBV4-3 with TRBJ2-7, with 8 bases fitting TRBD1. The CDR3 loop spans 15 amino acids. Germline CDR1 is LGHNA and CDR2 is YSLEER. With 2 bases clipped from V and 3 bases from J, the junction kept 6 bases outside the gene matches.

This clone has more than one count but fewer than ten. The V call is TRBV7-2, the J call TRBJ1-2; 7 bases match TRBD1. CDR1 SGHTA and CDR2 FQGNSA come from the germline V gene. CDR3 length equals 16 residues. J gave up 2 bases and V 5 bases, and 11 bases lay outside the gene matches. The CDR3 loop is CASSKNRGPTNYGYTF. Written as DNA, the CDR3 is TGTGCCAGCAGCAAGAACAGGGGCCCGACGAACTATGGCTACACCTTC.

The chain carries TRBV13 and TRBJ2-4; 10 bases are a match to TRBD1. V was clipped by 5 bases and J by 0 bases; unmatched bases: 16. The germline V gene encodes CDR1 PRHDT and CDR2 FYEKMQ (reference sequence). The CDR3 length is 20 residues. CDR3 nucleotide sequence: TGTGCCAGCAGCCCGAGACAGGGGGCGCCTGAGGTCATAGCCAAAAACATTCAGTACTTC. It specifies CASSPRQGAPEVIAKNIQYF.

The CDR3 DNA follows: TGTGCCAGCAGCGTAGGGGCTAGCGGGAGACTCGGGGAGCTGTTTTTT. Encoded protein: CASSVGASGRLGELFF. The chain recombines TRBV9 with TRBJ2-2; the match to TRBD2 covers 10 bases. The germline gives CDR1 SGDLS, CDR2 YYNGEE. CDR3 length equals 16 residues. V lost 0 bases, J lost 7 bases, and 6 bases stayed unmatched.

The chain employs TRBV5-1 and TRBJ2-1, with 14 bases matching TRBD2. This CDR3 is built from 15 residues. Trimming cost V 4 bases and J 6 bases; bases outside gene matches: 3. CDR1 and CDR2 (germline): SGHRS, YFSETQ. The CDR3 sequence: CASSAGLAGGNEQFF. CDR3 nucleotide sequence: TGCGCCAGCAGCGCCGGACTAGCGGGAGGCAATGAGCAGTTCTTC.

The chain combines TRBV6-6 with TRBJ2-1, with D tentatively TRBD2 (5 bases). In germline, CDR1 is MNHNY, CDR2 SVGAGI (reference sequence). CDR3 length equals 14 residues. V was trimmed by 7 bases and J by 7 bases, leaving 17 bases between them. The CDR3 sequence is CASTGDIPQNEQFF. The CDR3 DNA is TGTGCCAGCACCGGGGATATCCCTCAGAATGAGCAGTTCTTC.

V gene TRBV9 combines with J gene TRBJ2-5, with 7 bases lining up with TRBD1. The germline CDR1 and CDR2 sequences are SGDLS and YYNGEE. The CDR3 consists of 18 residues. V gave up 0 bases and J gave up 7 bases; unmatched junction bases: 18. The CDR3 loop is CASSVEGGKGGSRGTQYF. CDR3 DNA: TGTGCCAGCAGCGTAGAGGGCGGTAAAGGGGGCTCCCGGGGGACCCAGTACTTC. Supplemented by reference TRBV9 and TRBJ2-5, the full variable domain reads DSGVTQTPKHLITATGQRVTLRCSPRSGDLSVYWYQQSLDQGLQFLIQYYNGEERAKGNILERFSAQQFPDLHSELNLSSLELGDSALYFCASSVEGGKGGSRGTQYFGPGTRLLVL.

The chain recombines TRBV5-4 with TRBJ2-4; D remains ambiguous. Deletions cut 0 bases from V and 0 bases from J, with 10 bases between. The CDR3 loop spans 16 amino acids. Germline V gene lookup returns CDR1 SGHNT and CDR2 YYREEE (reference sequence). The CDR3 protein is CASSLAPLEAKNIQYF. The CDR3 nucleotides read TGTGCCAGCAGCTTGGCCCCGCTAGAAGCCAAAAACATTCAGTACTTC.

The sample holds a few counts of this clone. This sequence joins TRBV10-3 and TRBJ2-3, with D perhaps TRBD2 (6 bases). The germline V gene has CDR1 ENHRY and CDR2 SYGVKD. The CDR3 runs to 15 residues. Trimming cost V 3 bases and J 3 bases, with 13 bases left between them. CDR3 in DNA: TGTGCCATCAGTGATCCAACTAGCTTTACAGATACGCAGTATTTT. It yields the protein CAISDPTSFTDTQYF.

This chain connects TRBV12-5 to TRBJ2-6; a weak D match, TRBD2 (6 bases). The V end lost 6 bases, the J end lost 3 bases, and 9 bases lay between the germline ends. The CDR3 has 14 residues. The germline V gene encodes CDR1 LGHNT and CDR2 FRNRAP. DNA of the CDR3: TGTGCTAGTGGGGAGGGGCATGGGGCCAACGTCCTGACTTTC. Protein: CASGEGHGANVLTF.

The chain is built from TRBV2 and TRBJ1-1, with D perhaps matching TRBD1 (5 bases). From germline, CDR1 is SNHLY and CDR2 FYNNEI. This CDR3 is 15 amino acids long. With 2 bases removed from V and 0 bases from J, the gap between germline ends came to 10 bases. The CDR3 here is CASSEILGVNTEAFF. The CDR3 coding sequence is TGTGCCAGCAGTGAAATTCTGGGGGTGAACACTGAAGCTTTCTTT.

To note about this clone: The sample carries other DNA sequences with the same CDR3. This sequence joins TRBV18 and TRBJ2-5; D not certain. This CDR3 has 13 amino acids. The germline CDR1 and CDR2 sequences are KGHSH and LQKENI. V lost 3 bases and J lost 3, with 8 bases in between. The CDR3 DNA reads TGTGCCAGCTCACCTTCAGGAGAAGAGACCCAGTACTTC. Its protein is CASSPSGEETQYF. Combining the CDR3 with reference TRBV18 and TRBJ2-5 gives the whole variable domain NAGVMQNPRHLVRRRGQEARLRCSPMKGHSHVYWYRQLPEEGLKFMVYLQKENIIDESGMPKERFSAEFPKEGPSILRIQQVVRGDSAAYFCASSPSGEETQYFGPGTRLLVL.

The chain employs TRBV15 and TRBJ2-7, with unresolved D. This CDR3 region has 15 residues. The V gene lost 4 bases and the J gene lost 4 bases, with 17 bases spanning the gap. Germline loops: CDR1 LNHNV, CDR2 YYDKDF (reference sequence). The CDR3 loop reads CATSIDPRPYYEQYF. CDR3 DNA sequence: TGTGCCACCAGCATTGACCCACGACCCTATTACGAGCAGTACTTC. Using reference TRBV15 and TRBJ2-7 for the parts outside the CDR3, the full variable domain is DAMVIQNPRYQVTQFGKPVTLSCSQTLNHNVMYWYQQKSSQAPKLLFHYYDKDFNNEADTPDNFQSRRPNTSFCFLDIRSPGLGDTAMYLCATSIDPRPYYEQYFGPGTRLTVT.

The rearrangement joins TRBV27 to TRBJ2-7; TRBD1 agrees at 9 bases. Germline lookup yields CDR1 MNHEY and CDR2 SMNVEV (reference sequence). This CDR3 spans 15 amino acids. With 3 bases clipped from V and 4 bases from J, the junction kept 7 bases outside the gene matches. The CDR3 region is CASSLKMDRGYEQYF. As DNA, the CDR3 is TGTGCCAGCAGTTTGAAGATGGACAGGGGTTACGAGCAGTACTTC.

Comments on this clone: Other DNA sequences within the sample encode an identical CDR3. The rearrangement uses TRBV5-1 and TRBJ2-7; 13 positions agree with TRBD2. The CDR3 runs to 15 residues. Germline V gene sequence: CDR1 SGHRS, CDR2 YFSETQ. V lost 0 bases to trimming and J lost 5 bases; unmatched junction nucleotides: 2. This CDR3 reads CASSLGTSGSHEQYF. DNA of the CDR3: TGCGCCAGCAGCTTGGGGACTAGCGGGAGTCACGAGCAGTACTTC.

The chain is built from TRBV2 and TRBJ1-2, with D unresolved. The CDR3 has 12 residues. In germline, CDR1 is SNHLY, CDR2 FYNNEI. Trimming took 8 bases from V and 7 from J, leaving 14 bases between them. The chain's CDR3 is CASQYSGGGYTF. CDR3 nucleotides: TGTGCCAGCCAATACTCCGGTGGTGGCTACACCTTC.

J is TRBJ1-2 and V is TRBV27; D unresolved. This CDR3 spans 16 amino acids. Germline V gene sequence: CDR1 MNHEY, CDR2 SMNVEV (reference sequence). The V end lost 2 bases, the J end lost 5 bases, and 18 bases lay between the germline ends. CDR3 sequence: CASSLRWAGRSYGYTF. CDR3 nucleotide sequence: TGTGCCAGCAGTTTAAGGTGGGCAGGTAGAAGTTATGGCTACACCTTC.

This clone has a handful of counts. The V gene is TRBV5-1, the J gene TRBJ2-1; D is perhaps TRBD1 (5 bases). Germline V gene sequence: CDR1 SGHRS, CDR2 YFSETQ. The CDR3 loop spans 15 amino acids. Trimming pared 0 bases from V and 6 bases from J, leaving 13 bases between. The CDR3 DNA is TGCGCCAGCAGCTTGGACAGCCAGGGTCTCAATGAGCAGTTCTTC. Translation: CASSLDSQGLNEQFF.

The chain joins TRBV7-8 to TRBJ1-5; D is possibly TRBD1 (5 bases). In germline, CDR1 is SGHVS, CDR2 FQNEAQ. CDR3 size: 16 residues. V lost 0 bases to trimming and J lost 2 bases, with 11 bases between them. DNA for the CDR3: TGTGCCAGCAGCTTAGCAGGGGCCCGAGGCAATCAGCCCCAGCATTTT. It translates to CASSLAGARGNQPQHF.

This sequence joins TRBV5-1 and TRBJ2-5; maybe TRBD1 (5 bases). Germline CDR1 and CDR2: SGHRS and YFSETQ. This CDR3 region has 14 residues. V was trimmed by 1 base and J by 2 bases, leaving 9 bases between them. CDR3 nucleotide sequence: TGCGCCAGCAGCTTGATGGGGCCTCAAGAGACCCAGTACTTC. Translation: CASSLMGPQETQYF. The whole variable domain, remainder taken from reference TRBV5-1 and TRBJ2-5, is KAGVTQTPRYLIKTRGQQVTLSCSPISGHRSVSWYQQTPGQGLQFLFEYFSETQRNKGNFPGRFSGRQFSNSRSEMNVSTLELGDSALYLCASSLMGPQETQYFGPGTRLLVL.

The chain is built from TRBV2 and TRBJ2-2; 9 bases line up with TRBD2. J lost 6 bases, V lost 6 bases, and 5 bases had no gene match. The germline CDR1 and CDR2 sequences are SNHLY and FYNNEI. The length of the CDR3 is 14 residues. The CDR3 region has the DNA TGTGCCAGCAGGTCCAGCGGGAGGTCCGGGGAGCTGTTTTTT. Protein sequence: CASRSSGRSGELFF.

The chain joins TRBV27 to TRBJ2-3, with a tentative D call TRBD1 (6 bases). The CDR3 loop spans 16 amino acids. The V end was cut by 2 bases, the J end by 2 bases, with 14 bases between. CDR1 and CDR2 (germline): MNHEY, SMNVEV (reference sequence). Here the CDR3 DNA reads TGTGCCAGCAGTTTAAGCCCAGGGGCCATCACAGATACGCAGTATTTT. It translates to CASSLSPGAITDTQYF.

The chain couples TRBV19 to TRBJ1-4; no clear D. V lost 1 base, J lost 2 bases, and 8 bases lay in between. The V gene's germline CDR1 is LNHDA and CDR2 SQIVND (reference sequence). This CDR3 has 15 residues. The DNA of the CDR3 is TGTGCCAGTAGTATAGGTGGCAGCACTAATGAAAAACTGTTTTTT. This encodes CASSIGGSTNEKLFF.

The chain combines TRBV5-6 with TRBJ1-1; D gene ambiguous. CDR1 is SGHDT, CDR2 YYEEEE, per germline. The CDR3 runs to 14 residues. V lost 3 bases and J lost 0, with 9 bases in between. The CDR3 nucleotides are TGTGCCAGCAGCTCCCTCCGCATGAACACTGAAGCTTTCTTT. Residues: CASSSLRMNTEAFF.

V gene TRBV9 combines with J gene TRBJ2-7; 9 bases agree with TRBD1. Losses at the gene ends were 3 bases for V and 0 bases for J; bases not matched to a gene: 4. Germline loops: CDR1 SGDLS, CDR2 YYNGEE. CDR3 length: 15 amino acids. The CDR3 loop reads CASSGGTGSSYEQYF. In DNA form, the CDR3 reads TGTGCCAGCAGCGGCGGGACAGGGAGCTCCTACGAGCAGTACTTC.

The V gene is TRBV9, the J gene TRBJ1-4; D possibly corresponds to TRBD1 (6 bases). The CDR3 is 16 amino acids. V was pared by 0 bases and J by 2 bases, with 11 bases between. CDR1 and CDR2 from the germline V gene are SGDLS and YYNGEE. CDR3 coding DNA: TGTGCCAGCAGCGTAGGGGGGGCTGTTACTAATGAAAAACTGTTTTTT. Amino acid sequence: CASSVGGAVTNEKLFF.